What follows describes a single T cell receptor (beta chain). Its antigen is currently unknown. Trimming shortened V by 0 bases and J by 4 bases, and 11 bases separated the two germline ends. The CDR3 length is 15 residues. Germline CDR1 ENHRY, CDR2 SYGVKD. Sequencing used immunoSEQ multiplex PCR; TCRdb keeps in-frame clones, though not all of them. Here the sample spans some 110,000 clones, 85% to 95% being singletons. The data derive from a study of T cell responses to AZD1222 COVID-19 vaccine. Findings of the study overall: Donors in the cohort were predominantly white British and more often female, and clonal diversity was possibly underestimated. Baseline seropositives among AZD1222 recipients totaled only six or seven. An increase in Spike-specific TCR breadth and depth was observed after two AZD1222 doses. Targets within unmutated variant regions were reportedly found for nearly half of spike-specific TCRs.

The clonotype was recovered from an adult in good health. The sequenced sample was peripheral blood, obtained on day 0 of AZD1222 vaccination. The rearrangement links TRBV10-3 to TRBJ2-3, with D perhaps TRBD1 or TRBD2 (5 bases each). The DNA of the CDR3 is TGTGCCATCAGTGAGTCGGGGGATCGCGCAGATACGCAGTATTTT. This gives the protein CAISESGDRADTQYF.